This T cell receptor beta chain was identified during a study of vaccination and CD4 T cells after COVID-19. The V gene lost 4 bases and the J gene lost 5 bases, with 14 bases spanning the gap. From germline, CDR1 is GTSNPN and CDR2 SVGIG (reference sequence). The CDR3 totals 14 residues. The treatment denotes: approximately 10-day PBMC culture with coronavirus spike peptide pools or control peptides (ViraFEST assay). An Oncomine TCR Beta short-read assay was used to sequence the DNA from cultured CD4+ T cells. TCRdb passed the PCR reads through MiXCR, listing each CDR3 protein once. This table holds 9,500 to 10,000 distinct CDR3 sequences, over 35% found once. Notes on this clonotype: Antigen unknown.

The sample was CD4+ T cells from blood, cultured in vitro. The source of this sequence is a human donor who had recovered from COVID-19. The chain combines TRBV30 with TRBJ2-2; possibly TRBD1 for D (6 bases). In nucleotides, the CDR3 is TGTGCCTGGAACGCTCTTCAGGGGACCGGGGAGCTGTTTTTT. As protein: CAWNALQGTGELFF. Looking up the rest from reference TRBV30 and TRBJ2-2 gives the full variable domain: SQTIHQWPATLVQPVGSPLSLECTVEGTSNPNLYWYRQAAGRGLQLLFYSVGIGQISSEVPQNLSASRPQDRQFILSSKKLLLSDSGFYLCAWNALQGTGELFFGEGSRLTVL.